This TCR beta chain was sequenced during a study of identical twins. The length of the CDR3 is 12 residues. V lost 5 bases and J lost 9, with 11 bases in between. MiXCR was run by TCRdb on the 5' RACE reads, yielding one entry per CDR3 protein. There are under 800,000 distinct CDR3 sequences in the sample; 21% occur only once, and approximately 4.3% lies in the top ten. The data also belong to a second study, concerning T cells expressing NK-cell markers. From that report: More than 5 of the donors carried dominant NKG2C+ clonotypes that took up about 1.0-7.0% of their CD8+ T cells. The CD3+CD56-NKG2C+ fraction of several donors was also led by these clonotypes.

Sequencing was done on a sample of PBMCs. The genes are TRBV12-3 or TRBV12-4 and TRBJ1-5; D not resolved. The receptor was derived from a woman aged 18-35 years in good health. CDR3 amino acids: CASSNLGRPQHF. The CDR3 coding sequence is TGTGCCAGCAGTAACCTCGGGCGGCCCCAGCATTTT.